This passage covers 17 T cell receptor beta chains from one sample sequenced in a study of blood T cell repertoires in COVID-19. Only in-frame clones appear in the TCRdb table, and some are missing; sequencing was by immunoSEQ multiplex PCR. The sample lists 130,000 to 150,000 clones, 80% to 90% occurring once. Sequencing input: peripheral blood. All receptors come from an older woman with COVID-19, enrolled during active disease.

This clone was observed a single time. This rearrangement joins TRBV6-1 to TRBJ1-3; D is uncertain. Germline values: CDR1 MNHNS, CDR2 SASEGT. The CDR3 has 17 residues. With 2 bases removed from V and 4 bases from J, the gap between germline ends came to 18 bases. The CDR3 DNA is TGTGCCAGCAGTGAAAACCCGGGGAGGGCTCACGGAAACACCATATATTTT. Translated, it gives CASSENPGRAHGNTIYF.

The J gene is TRBJ2-5, the V gene TRBV29-1; 8 nucleotides match TRBD1. J gave up 4 bases and V 0 bases, and 10 bases lay outside the gene matches. Germline V CDR1 and CDR2: SQVTM, ANQGSEA. This CDR3 comprises 16 residues. CDR3 sequence (DNA): TGCAGCGTTGAAGATCTAGGACAGGGTCCCCCAGAGACCCAGTACTTC. Translating gives CSVEDLGQGPPETQYF.

This chain connects TRBV6-6 to TRBJ1-6; no clear D. From germline, CDR1 is MNHNY and CDR2 SVGAGI (reference sequence). CDR3 length equals 14 residues. The ends were cut back, 2 bases at V and 7 bases at J, with 9 bases in the middle. The CDR3 DNA reads TGTGCCAGCAGTTACACGGGGTTAAATTCACCCCTCCACTTT. Its protein product is CASSYTGLNSPLHF.

The chain has TRBV5-1 and TRBJ2-7; D might be TRBD1 (6 bases). V was trimmed by 4 bases and J by 4 bases, leaving 9 bases between them. Germline V gene sequence: CDR1 SGHRS, CDR2 YFSETQ. This CDR3 is 12 amino acids long. CDR3 sequence (DNA): TGCGCCAGCAGCGAGGGGGTATACGAGCAGTACTTC. The encoded protein is CASSEGVYEQYF.

The rearrangement joins TRBV19 to TRBJ2-3, with a tentative D call TRBD1 (6 bases). There are 12 residues in the CDR3. Trimming shortened V by 8 bases and J by 1 base, and 7 bases separated the two germline ends. Germline V CDR1 and CDR2: LNHDA, SQIVND (reference sequence). As DNA, the CDR3 is TGTGCCAGTGGACAGCGCACAGATACGCAGTATTTT. Protein sequence: CASGQRTDTQYF.

The J gene is TRBJ2-7, the V gene TRBV7-9; D not resolved. The CDR3 is 12 amino acids. V lost 3 bases, J lost 3 bases, and 6 bases lay in between. Germline CDR1 is SEHNR and CDR2 is FQNEAQ (reference sequence). CDR3 DNA: TGTGCCAGCAGCTTTTCCCGCTACGAGCAGTACTTC. It codes for CASSFSRYEQYF.

The gene calls are TRBV6-4 and TRBJ1-2, with 9 bases aligning to TRBD1. The germline V gene encodes CDR1 MRHNA and CDR2 SNTAGT. V shed 7 bases and J 2 bases; nucleotides not matched to a gene: 17. The CDR3 consists of 18 residues. The CDR3 spells CASNECSGTGIQNYGYTF. CDR3 nucleotides: TGTGCCAGCAACGAGTGCTCCGGGACAGGGATTCAGAACTATGGCTACACCTTC.

This clone has just a few counts. The V and J genes are TRBV7-9 and TRBJ1-2; 10 nucleotides align to TRBD1. J lost 8 bases, V lost 3 bases, and 6 bases had no gene match. This CDR3 comprises 14 residues. Per germline, CDR1 SEHNR and CDR2 FQNEAQ (reference sequence). For the CDR3, the DNA is TGTGCCAGCAGCTTCCCCGGGACAGGGGAAGGCTACACCTTC. The encoded protein is CASSFPGTGEGYTF.

This clone has a single count. The rearrangement joins TRBV28 to TRBJ1-1, with TRBD1 as a possible D gene (5 bases). The V and J ends lost 4 bases and 6 bases respectively, with 15 bases between them. Germline V CDR1 and CDR2: MDHEN, SYDVKM. The CDR3 length is 14 residues. The CDR3 protein is CASSSPQEGSEAFF. The DNA for the CDR3 is TGTGCCAGCAGTTCCCCACAGGAGGGGTCTGAAGCTTTCTTT.

The chain joins TRBV9 to TRBJ1-3; tentatively, D is TRBD1 (6 bases). The CDR3 sequence is 15 residues long. V lost 4 bases and J 1 base, leaving 12 bases between the germline ends. CDR1 SGDLS and CDR2 YYNGEE come from the germline V gene. CDR3 nucleotide sequence: TGTGCCAGCAGCCGAGATACAGGGTCTGGAAACACCATATATTTT. This codes for CASSRDTGSGNTIYF.

The CDR3 region has the DNA TGTGCCAGCAGCTCGGGCCCCTTACAGGGCCAAAATTCACCCCTCCACTTT. The encoded protein is CASSSGPLQGQNSPLHF. The rearrangement joins TRBV5-4 to TRBJ1-6, with a tentative D call TRBD1 (6 bases). CDR3 size: 17 residues. The V end lost 3 bases, the J end lost 7 bases, and 20 bases lay between the germline ends. Germline V gives CDR1 SGHNT, CDR2 YYREEE (reference sequence).

This clone was seen a single time. The J gene is TRBJ1-1, the V gene TRBV19; D unclear. CDR3 length: 13 amino acids. V was trimmed by 3 bases and J by 1 base, leaving 6 bases between them. CDR1 and CDR2 from the germline V gene are LNHDA and SQIVND (reference sequence). CDR3 DNA sequence: TGTGCCAGTAGTATCTTACAGAACACTGAAGCTTTCTTT. Its translation is CASSILQNTEAFF.

The chain recombines TRBV5-4 with TRBJ1-4; TRBD1 matches at 9 bases. Germline V gene lookup returns CDR1 SGHNT and CDR2 YYREEE (reference sequence). The CDR3 totals 15 residues. V lost 4 bases to trimming and J lost 8 bases; unmatched junction nucleotides: 9. CDR3 DNA: TGTGCCAGCAGCGCCCGACAGGGGGGAGGAGAAAAACTGTTTTTT. Translated, it gives CASSARQGGGEKLFF.

This clone was seen only once. J is TRBJ2-3 and V is TRBV4-2; 10 bases align to TRBD2. With V trimmed by 0 bases and J by 4 bases, 7 bases remained unmatched. Germline V gene data show CDR1 as LGHNA and CDR2 as YNFKEQ. CDR3 length: 17 residues. The CDR3 DNA reads TGTGCCAGCAGCCAAGAGCCTAGCGGGGGTTCCCCAGATACGCAGTATTTT. Its translation: CASSQEPSGGSPDTQYF.

The V gene is TRBV5-1, the J gene TRBJ1-1; D gene ambiguous. The CDR3 is 17 residues long. Germline assignment: CDR1 SGHRS and CDR2 YFSETQ. V lost 3 bases and J lost 0, with 18 bases in between. The CDR3 region is CASSSFFSTHLNTEAFF. DNA for the CDR3: TGCGCCAGCAGCTCTTTCTTTTCTACCCACCTGAACACTGAAGCTTTCTTT. The variable domain in full, with the rest retrieved from reference TRBV5-1 and TRBJ1-1, is KAGVTQTPRYLIKTRGQQVTLSCSPISGHRSVSWYQQTPGQGLQFLFEYFSETQRNKGNFPGRFSGRQFSNSRSEMNVSTLELGDSALYLCASSSFFSTHLNTEAFFGQGTRLTVV.

The chain is built from TRBV7-2 and TRBJ2-1; maybe TRBD2 (7 bases). Germline V gene lookup returns CDR1 SGHTA and CDR2 FQGNSA. The ends were cut back, 5 bases at V and 9 bases at J, with 11 bases in the middle. CDR3 length: 12 amino acids. CDR3 sequence (DNA): TGTGCCAGCAGCCTAGGGGGGGGTGAGCAGTTCTTC. This sequence encodes CASSLGGGEQFF.

The chain has TRBV7-8 and TRBJ2-1; 14 bases are a match to TRBD2. With V trimmed by 4 bases and J by 5 bases, 7 bases remained unmatched. CDR3 length equals 17 residues. Germline CDR1 reads SGHVS; CDR2 reads FQNEAQ. CDR3 loop: CASSSGLAGALNNEQFF. CDR3 in DNA: TGTGCCAGCAGCTCGGGACTAGCGGGGGCACTAAACAATGAGCAGTTCTTC. The full variable domain, its missing parts supplied by reference TRBV7-8 and TRBJ2-1, is GAGVSQSPRYKVAKRGQDVALRCDPISGHVSLFWYQQALGQGPEFLTYFQNEAQLDKSGLPSDRFFAERPEGSVSTLKIQRTQQEDSAVYLCASSSGLAGALNNEQFFGPGTRLTVL.